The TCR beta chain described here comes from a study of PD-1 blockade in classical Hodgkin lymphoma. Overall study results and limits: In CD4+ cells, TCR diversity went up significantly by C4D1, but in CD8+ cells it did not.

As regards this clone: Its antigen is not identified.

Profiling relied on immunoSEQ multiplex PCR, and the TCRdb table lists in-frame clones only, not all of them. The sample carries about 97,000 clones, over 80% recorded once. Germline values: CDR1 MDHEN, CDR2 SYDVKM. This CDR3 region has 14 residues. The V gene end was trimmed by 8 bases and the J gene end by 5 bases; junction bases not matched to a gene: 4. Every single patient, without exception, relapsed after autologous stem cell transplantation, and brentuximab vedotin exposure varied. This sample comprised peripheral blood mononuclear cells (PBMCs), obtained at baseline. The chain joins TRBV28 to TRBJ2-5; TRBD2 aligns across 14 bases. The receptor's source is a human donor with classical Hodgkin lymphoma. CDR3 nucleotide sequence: TGTGCCAGCGGGACTAGCGGGAGATGGGAGACCCAGTACTTC. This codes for CASGTSGRWETQYF.